This T cell receptor beta chain emerged from a study of T-cell memory formation after mild COVID-19. Background on the study: TCR clusters were largely donor specific.

In germline, CDR1 is SGHVS, CDR2 FNYEAQ. The V end lost 4 bases, the J end lost 3 bases, and 9 bases lay between the germline ends. The CDR3 has 13 residues. Findings and limits, study-wide: Pre-infection memory carried some responding clones, suggesting that cross-reactive memory joined.

At least ten counts were recorded for this clonotype. The antigen is unknown. Constant-segment-primed 5'RACE gave TCR alpha and TCR beta cDNA libraries with sample barcodes and UMIs. TCRdb reanalysed the 5' RACE reads using MiXCR and keeps one entry per CDR3 protein. The data show under 600,000 distinct CDR3 sequences, roughly 21% seen once. Sequenced: PBMCs or a T cell subset sorted from them (not recorded which). This TCR derives from an adult woman who had mild COVID-19 (a few samples of this study predate the infection). Cell type and time point are not known. The chain employs TRBV7-6 and TRBJ2-5; D not certain. In nucleotides, the CDR3 is TGTGCCAGCAGCTCCGACCAAAAAGAGACCCAGTACTTC. Its translation is CASSSDQKETQYF.